The subject of this entry is one T cell receptor beta chain. Its antigen is as yet unknown. The data stem from a study of T cells expressing NK-cell markers. Background on the study: Seven donors tested HCMV-seropositive and one tested seronegative among the eight sequenced.

Points from the study as a whole: Of the CD8+ T cells in about 6 donors, about 1.0-8% belonged to dominant NKG2C+ clonotypes. For a handful of donors, these clonotypes were likewise the leading ones in the CD3+CD56-NKG2C+ fraction.

cDNA encoding TCR beta was synthesized via 5'RACE template switching incorporating UMIs. TCRdb reanalyzed the 5' RACE reads, giving one entry per CDR3 protein sequence and no DNA. Recorded for this sample: some 410,000 distinct CDR3 sequences. Germline V gene lookup returns CDR1 KGHDR and CDR2 SFDVKD. The CDR3 length is 13 residues. The specimen sequenced was blood T cells: a sorted CD56 or NKG2C T cell subset, CD4+ or CD8+ T cells, or bulk PBMC T cells (not recorded which). The chain is built from TRBV24-1 and TRBJ1-1; TCRdb picks TRBD1, but there is no DNA to check that call. The TCR originated in a woman aged 18-70 years in good health. This CDR3 is CATSARGKAEAFF.